This passage covers 24 T cell receptor beta chains from one sample sequenced in a study of cytomegalovirus exposure and HLA in healthy donors. The PCR ran on 60 Vbeta and 13 Jbeta primers. TCRdb's table, derived via immunoSEQ multiplex PCR, lists solely in-frame clones and lacks some. Among some 86,000 clones listed, 79% were seen once. Sequencing was performed on PBMCs. All receptors come from a woman aged 40 to 49 in good health and CMV-seropositive.

The chain uses TRBV18 and TRBJ2-3; 8 bases are a match to TRBD2. CDR1 is KGHSH, CDR2 LQKENI, per germline. With V trimmed by 4 bases and J by 5 bases, 11 bases remained unmatched. This CDR3 contains 16 residues. The CDR3: CASSLSVSGTVDTQYF. The CDR3 region has the DNA TGTGCCAGCTCACTCTCGGTTAGCGGGACTGTAGATACGCAGTATTTT. Together with reference TRBV18 and TRBJ2-3, the CDR3 gives the full variable domain: NAGVMQNPRHLVRRRGQEARLRCSPMKGHSHVYWYRQLPEEGLKFMVYLQKENIIDESGMPKERFSAEFPKEGPSILRIQQVVRGDSAAYFCASSLSVSGTVDTQYFGPGTRLTVL.

The genes are TRBV25-1 and TRBJ1-5; 8 positions match TRBD1. This CDR3 spans 14 amino acids. J was trimmed by 3 bases and V by 6 bases; bases with no gene match: 4. Germline values: CDR1 MGHDK, CDR2 SYGVNS. CDR3 nucleotide sequence: TGTGCCAGCAGACAGGGGGGGTCCAATCAGCCCCAGCATTTT. Its protein is CASRQGGSNQPQHF.

The gene calls are TRBV19 and TRBJ1-2, with a weak D call TRBD1 (6 bases). V was cut by 0 bases and J by 5 bases, with 13 bases left in between. This CDR3 contains 15 residues. Looked up from germline, CDR1 is LNHDA and CDR2 is SQIVND (reference sequence). The CDR3 spells CASSIDRTVVYGYTF. The DNA for the CDR3 is TGTGCCAGTAGTATAGACCGGACAGTAGTTTATGGCTACACCTTC.

The chain uses TRBV4-3 and TRBJ2-7, with 10 nucleotides matching TRBD2. The CDR3 is 18 residues long. CDR1 and CDR2 (germline): LGHNA, YSLEER. With V trimmed by 7 bases and J by 1 base, 16 bases remained unmatched. The CDR3 loop reads CASTPTRSGRKRSYEQYF. CDR3 DNA: TGCGCCAGCACCCCTACCCGTAGCGGGAGGAAGAGGTCCTACGAGCAGTACTTC.

The chain joins TRBV27 to TRBJ2-7; 9 positions match TRBD2. J gave up 6 bases and V 3 bases, and 9 bases lay outside the gene matches. The CDR3 consists of 15 residues. Germline-derived CDR1 and CDR2 are MNHEY and SMNVEV (reference sequence). CDR3 bases: TGTGCCAGCAGTTTTCGAGCGGGAGGTTCGGGCGAGCAGTACTTC. It yields the protein CASSFRAGGSGEQYF.

The V and J genes are TRBV11-2 and TRBJ1-2, with D perhaps matching TRBD1 (6 bases). V was trimmed by 1 base and J by 5 bases, leaving 8 bases between them. Germline V gives CDR1 SGHAT, CDR2 FQNNGV. CDR3 length: 13 amino acids. The DNA of the CDR3 is TGTGCCAGCAGCTTAGGGCAGGGGTATGGCTACACCTTC. Translation: CASSLGQGYGYTF.

Only a few counts were recorded for this clone. The sample has other DNA sequences that encode this CDR3 too. The J gene is TRBJ2-3, the V gene TRBV9; perhaps TRBD2 as D (6 bases). Germline CDR1 and CDR2: SGDLS and YYNGEE. The CDR3 sequence is 15 residues long. V lost 0 bases and J lost 0, with 8 bases in between. The CDR3: CASSVAGTSTDTQYF. The DNA of the CDR3 is TGTGCCAGCAGCGTAGCAGGGACTAGCACAGATACGCAGTATTTT.

This clone was seen only a few times. This chain connects TRBV11-3 to TRBJ2-1; D gene ambiguous. The CDR3 contains 15 residues. CDR1 SGHNT and CDR2 YENEEA come from the germline V gene. The V end lost 1 base, the J end lost 0 bases, and 7 bases lay between the germline ends. Here the CDR3 reads CASSLALSSYNEQFF. CDR3 DNA sequence: TGTGCCAGCAGCTTAGCTTTATCCTCCTACAATGAGCAGTTCTTC.

The rearrangement uses TRBV15 and TRBJ2-2, with 7 bases lining up with TRBD1. Germline values: CDR1 LNHNV, CDR2 YYDKDF (reference sequence). V was clipped by 1 base and J by 5 bases; unmatched bases: 4. CDR3 length: 15 amino acids. CDR3 loop: CATSRVDRATGELFF. CDR3 DNA sequence: TGTGCCACCAGCAGAGTCGACAGGGCGACCGGGGAGCTGTTTTTT.

The chain employs TRBV20-1 and TRBJ2-5; D is undetermined. The CDR3 consists of 10 residues. Trimming stripped 3 bases from V and 3 bases from J, with 2 bases between. Looked up from germline, CDR1 is DFQATT and CDR2 is SNEGSKA (reference sequence). The CDR3: CSASKETQYF. The CDR3 bases are TGCAGTGCTAGCAAAGAGACCCAGTACTTC.

The chain uses TRBV7-3 and TRBJ2-3; tentatively, D is TRBD2 (7 bases). The germline CDR1 and CDR2 sequences are SGHTA and FQGTGA. Deletions cut 6 bases from V and 5 bases from J, with 12 bases between. The CDR3 loop spans 13 amino acids. The CDR3 region is CASSGGAVDTQYF. DNA for the CDR3: TGTGCCAGCAGTGGGGGGGCGGTAGATACGCAGTATTTT.

CDR3 DNA: TGTGCCAGCAGATTTCTGGACAGGGAGATGGGCTACACCTTC. It yields the protein CASRFLDREMGYTF. The chain carries TRBV6-5 and TRBJ1-2; 8 bases match TRBD1. The length of the CDR3 is 14 residues. V was clipped by 6 bases and J by 8 bases; unmatched bases: 11. CDR1 is MNHEY, CDR2 SVGAGI, per germline.

V and J are TRBV9 and TRBJ1-4; weak D call: TRBD1 (6 bases). This CDR3 spans 16 amino acids. Per germline, CDR1 SGDLS and CDR2 YYNGEE. Trimming removed 4 bases at V and 8 bases at J, with 21 bases between. DNA for the CDR3: TGTGCCAGCAGCCTCGGGGGGGGCGATTCTCACGAAAAACTGTTTTTT. It encodes CASSLGGGDSHEKLFF.

J is TRBJ1-2 and V is TRBV4-1; 8 bases align to TRBD1. There are 14 residues in the CDR3. Germline CDR1 is MGHRA and CDR2 is YSYEKL. Trimming removed 0 bases from V and 3 bases from J; junction bases left unmatched: 0. CDR3 in DNA: TGCGCCAGCAGCCAAGAACAGGGGGACTATGGCTACACCTTC. It translates to CASSQEQGDYGYTF.

The chain is built from TRBV27 and TRBJ1-5; TRBD1 matches 8 bases. The CDR3 has 16 residues. V lost 5 bases, J lost 0 bases, and 6 bases stayed unmatched. The V gene's germline CDR1 is MNHEY and CDR2 SMNVEV (reference sequence). CDR3 in amino acids: CASSPRTGTSNQPQHF. In nucleotides, the CDR3 is TGTGCCAGCAGTCCGCGGACAGGGACTAGCAATCAGCCCCAGCATTTT.

The V gene is TRBV6-4, the J gene TRBJ2-7; 11 bases map to TRBD2. The CDR3 extends over 16 amino acids. J gave up 6 bases and V 9 bases, and 16 bases lay outside the gene matches. Germline V gives CDR1 MRHNA, CDR2 SNTAGT. The CDR3 is CARTSLAGGNGGEQYF. CDR3 coding DNA: TGTGCCAGGACGTCCCTAGCGGGAGGTAACGGGGGCGAGCAGTACTTC.

The chain recombines TRBV18 with TRBJ1-2; D gene uncertain. The germline V gene has CDR1 KGHSH and CDR2 LQKENI. V lost 3 bases and J lost 4, with 12 bases in between. CDR3 length equals 14 residues. DNA of the CDR3: TGTGCCAGCTCACCCTCCACAGACACCTATGGCTACACCTTC. This codes for CASSPSTDTYGYTF.

The chain couples TRBV6-5 to TRBJ2-7, with 8 nucleotides matching TRBD2. The CDR3 loop spans 14 amino acids. V shed 6 bases and J 6 bases; nucleotides not matched to a gene: 10. The V gene's germline CDR1 is MNHEY and CDR2 SVGAGI. Here the CDR3 reads CASRPGVAGREQYF. CDR3 DNA sequence: TGTGCCAGCAGACCCGGGGTAGCGGGGCGCGAGCAGTACTTC.

The chain combines TRBV4-3 with TRBJ1-2; 10 bases fit TRBD1. J gave up 8 bases and V 2 bases, and 11 bases lay outside the gene matches. This CDR3 comprises 16 residues. Germline V gives CDR1 LGHNA, CDR2 YSLEER. The CDR3 DNA follows: TGCGCCAGCAGCCAAACCGGGACAGGGGAATCGGGCGGCTACACCTTC. Its translation is CASSQTGTGESGGYTF.

This chain joins TRBV28 and TRBJ2-5, with D perhaps TRBD1 (7 bases). With the DNA end fitting TRBJ2-7 better, the J assignment may be wrong. Germline CDR1 is MDHEN and CDR2 is SYDVKM. The CDR3 extends over 13 amino acids. Here the CDR3 DNA reads TGTGCCAGCAGGCAGCAGGGGGGTTACGAGCAGTACTTC. Protein product: CASRQQGGYEQYF.

The genes are TRBV4-2 and TRBJ2-7; TRBD2 aligns across 7 bases. CDR3 length equals 14 residues. V lost 0 bases, J lost 7 bases, and 6 bases stayed unmatched. Germline CDR1 reads LGHNA; CDR2 reads YNFKEQ. This chain's CDR3 is CASSQDRAGEEQYF. CDR3 DNA sequence: TGTGCCAGCAGCCAAGATCGGGCGGGAGAAGAGCAGTACTTC.

This clone came up once. This rearrangement joins TRBV5-1 to TRBJ2-3, with 8 bases aligning to TRBD1. V lost 3 bases to trimming and J lost 3 bases; unmatched junction nucleotides: 3. Germline CDR1 is SGHRS and CDR2 is YFSETQ. There are 14 residues in the CDR3. In DNA form, the CDR3 reads TGCGCCAGCAGCTACGGACAGGGAACAGATACGCAGTATTTT. Translated: CASSYGQGTDTQYF. Using reference TRBV5-1 and TRBJ2-3 for the parts outside the CDR3, the full variable domain is KAGVTQTPRYLIKTRGQQVTLSCSPISGHRSVSWYQQTPGQGLQFLFEYFSETQRNKGNFPGRFSGRQFSNSRSEMNVSTLELGDSALYLCASSYGQGTDTQYFGPGTRLTVL.

The chain is built from TRBV5-6 and TRBJ1-2, with 7 bases matching TRBD1. With V trimmed by 4 bases and J by 0 bases, 3 bases remained unmatched. This CDR3 comprises 14 residues. Germline CDR1 and CDR2: SGHDT and YYEEEE. The CDR3 DNA reads as TGTGCCAGCAGCCCCGACAGGGCTAACTATGGCTACACCTTC. It specifies CASSPDRANYGYTF.

The chain couples TRBV5-6 to TRBJ2-3; TRBD1 matches 8 bases. V lost 4 bases, J lost 0 bases, and 4 bases stayed unmatched. CDR3 size: 15 residues. Germline-derived CDR1 and CDR2 are SGHDT and YYEEEE. The CDR3 loop is CASSPGGPSTDTQYF. In nucleotides, the CDR3 is TGTGCCAGCAGCCCAGGGGGCCCTAGCACAGATACGCAGTATTTT.